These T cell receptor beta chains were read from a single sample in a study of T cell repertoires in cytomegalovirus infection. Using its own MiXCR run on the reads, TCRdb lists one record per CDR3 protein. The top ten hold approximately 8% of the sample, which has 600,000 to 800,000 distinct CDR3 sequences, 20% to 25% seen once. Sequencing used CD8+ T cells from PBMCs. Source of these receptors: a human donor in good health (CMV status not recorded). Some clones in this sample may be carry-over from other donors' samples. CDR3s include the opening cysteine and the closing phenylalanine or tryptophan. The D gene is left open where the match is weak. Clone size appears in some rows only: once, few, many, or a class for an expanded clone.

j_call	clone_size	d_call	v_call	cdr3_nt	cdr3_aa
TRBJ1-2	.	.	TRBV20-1	TGCAGTGCCCGGTTCTATGGCTACACCTTC	CSARFYGYTF
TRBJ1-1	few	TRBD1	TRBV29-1	TGCAGCGTTGGACCCCGGGACAGGCACACTGAAGCTTTCTTT	CSVGPRDRHTEAFF
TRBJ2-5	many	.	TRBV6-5	TGTGCCAGCAGTTCAGGGCCTTACCAAGAGACCCAGTACTTC	CASSSGPYQETQYF
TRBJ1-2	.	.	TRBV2	TGTGCCAGCATAACGCAATATGGCTACACCTTC	CASITQYGYTF
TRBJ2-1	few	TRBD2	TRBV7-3	TGTGCCAGCAGCCCCCCGTTAGGAACGGCGGGGGGGCCCTTTGAGCAGTTCTTC	CASSPPLGTAGGPFEQFF
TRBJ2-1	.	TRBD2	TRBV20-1	TGCAGTGCTAGAGATGATTGGGGCGGGGGGGCGAATGAGCAGTTCTTC	CSARDDWGGGANEQFF
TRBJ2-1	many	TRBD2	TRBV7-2	TGTGCCAGCATTCCAGCGGGGGCTACGAACAATGAGCAGTTCTTC	CASIPAGATNNEQFF
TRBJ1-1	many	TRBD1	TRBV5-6	TGTGCCAGCAGCTTGGCAGGGGGCGCGGAGACCACTGAAGCTTTCTTT	CASSLAGGAETTEAFF
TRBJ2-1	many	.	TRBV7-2	TGTGCCAGCAGCTTAGGGAAGGGTCATAGGCAGTTCTTC	CASSLGKGHRQFF
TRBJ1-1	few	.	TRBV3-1	TGTGCCAGCAGCCAAGTAATAGGTACAGGACCAACCCGAGTAAGCAACACTGAAGCTTTCTTT	CASSQVIGTGPTRVSNTEAFF
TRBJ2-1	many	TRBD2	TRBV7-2	TGTGCCAGCAGCTTAGTAGCCGCGGGGGGGTACAATGAGCAGTTCTTC	CASSLVAAGGYNEQFF
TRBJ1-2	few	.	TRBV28	TGTGCCAGCAGCCGGCCGACAGGTTTTTATGGCTACACCTTC	CASSRPTGFYGYTF
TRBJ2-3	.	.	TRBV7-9	TGTGCCAGCAGCCCTCGGGTCGGACACACAGATACGCAGTATTTT	CASSPRVGHTDTQYF
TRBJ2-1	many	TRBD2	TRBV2	TGTGCCAGCAGTGGGCGGGGGAGCTACAATGAGCAGTTCTTC	CASSGRGSYNEQFF
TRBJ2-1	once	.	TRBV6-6	TGTGCCAGCAGTTATTTCATTCGGGGAAATGAGCAGTTCTTC	CASSYFIRGNEQFF
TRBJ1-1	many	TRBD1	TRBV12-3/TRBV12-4	TGTGCCAGCGGAGTACAGGGGGCGACTGAAGCTTTCTTT	CASGVQGATEAFF
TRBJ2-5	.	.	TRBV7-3	TGTGCCAGCAGCGCCCAAGGGGTATCTGGGCGCCGGGGAGCAGAGACCCAGCACTTC	CASSAQGVSGRRGAETQHF
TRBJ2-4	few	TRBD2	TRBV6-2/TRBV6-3	TGTGCCAGCAGTTACCCTCGGGGGGAGGGAAGAAACATTCAGTACTTC	CASSYPRGEGRNIQYF
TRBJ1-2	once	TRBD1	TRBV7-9	TGTGCCAGCAGTCACCCGGGACAGGGAATCCATGGCTACACCTTC	CASSHPGQGIHGYTF
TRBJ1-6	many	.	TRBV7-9	TGTGCCAGCAGCTTAGGGACTGACCGGGATTATAATTCACCCCTCCACTTT	CASSLGTDRDYNSPLHF
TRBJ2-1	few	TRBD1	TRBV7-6	TGTGCCAGCAGCTTACTTCCCTGGAGGGGACAGGGGACTGACAATGAGCAGTTCTTC	CASSLLPWRGQGTDNEQFF
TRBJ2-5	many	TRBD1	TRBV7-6	TGTGCCAGCAGCTTGAACCCGGGACAGGGGAGGCGAGAGACCCAGTACTTC	CASSLNPGQGRRETQYF
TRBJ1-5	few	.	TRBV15	TGTGCCACCAGCAGCGAGGGCAATAGCAATCAGCCCCAGCATTTT	CATSSEGNSNQPQHF
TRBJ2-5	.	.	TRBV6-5	TGTGCCAGCAGTTACGGTGGGGGCCTACAAGAGACCCAGTACTTC	CASSYGGGLQETQYF
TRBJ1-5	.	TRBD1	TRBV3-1	TGTGCCAGCAGCCAAGGAACCAGGGACAGTCAGCCCCAGCATTTT	CASSQGTRDSQPQHF
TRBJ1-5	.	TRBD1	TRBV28	TGTGCCAGCAGTTTATATTTGGGGTCGAGTTATGGGACAGGGATCCCGGCGTCCAATCAGCCCCAGCATTTT	CASSLYLGSSYGTGIPASNQPQHF
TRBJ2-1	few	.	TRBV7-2	TGTGCCAGCACCTTCTCCTGGGAGCAGTTCTTC	CASTFSWEQFF
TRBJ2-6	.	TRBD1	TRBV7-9	TGTGCCAGCAGCGGGACACAGTTGACAGGGGCCGGGGCCAACGTCCTGACTTTC	CASSGTQLTGAGANVLTF
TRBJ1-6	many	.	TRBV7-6	TGTGCCAGCAGCCCAGAAGTCGGGGCGGAATCACCCCTCCACTTT	CASSPEVGAESPLHF
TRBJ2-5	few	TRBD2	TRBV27	TGTGCCAGCAGTTTTTACGCGGGGGGGCCTGGAGAGACCCAGTACTTC	CASSFYAGGPGETQYF
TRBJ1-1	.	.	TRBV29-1	TGCAGCGTAGAGGGGTATAAGGGCACTGAAGCTTTCTTT	CSVEGYKGTEAFF
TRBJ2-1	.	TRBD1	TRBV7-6	TGTGCCAGCAGCTTTTTGAGCCAGGGGGTTAACGGGATCTTC	CASSFLSQGVNGIF
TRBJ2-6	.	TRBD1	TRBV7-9	TGTGCCAGCCGTCCCAGGGGGCGGGCTGGGGCCAACGTCCTGACTTTC	CASRPRGRAGANVLTF